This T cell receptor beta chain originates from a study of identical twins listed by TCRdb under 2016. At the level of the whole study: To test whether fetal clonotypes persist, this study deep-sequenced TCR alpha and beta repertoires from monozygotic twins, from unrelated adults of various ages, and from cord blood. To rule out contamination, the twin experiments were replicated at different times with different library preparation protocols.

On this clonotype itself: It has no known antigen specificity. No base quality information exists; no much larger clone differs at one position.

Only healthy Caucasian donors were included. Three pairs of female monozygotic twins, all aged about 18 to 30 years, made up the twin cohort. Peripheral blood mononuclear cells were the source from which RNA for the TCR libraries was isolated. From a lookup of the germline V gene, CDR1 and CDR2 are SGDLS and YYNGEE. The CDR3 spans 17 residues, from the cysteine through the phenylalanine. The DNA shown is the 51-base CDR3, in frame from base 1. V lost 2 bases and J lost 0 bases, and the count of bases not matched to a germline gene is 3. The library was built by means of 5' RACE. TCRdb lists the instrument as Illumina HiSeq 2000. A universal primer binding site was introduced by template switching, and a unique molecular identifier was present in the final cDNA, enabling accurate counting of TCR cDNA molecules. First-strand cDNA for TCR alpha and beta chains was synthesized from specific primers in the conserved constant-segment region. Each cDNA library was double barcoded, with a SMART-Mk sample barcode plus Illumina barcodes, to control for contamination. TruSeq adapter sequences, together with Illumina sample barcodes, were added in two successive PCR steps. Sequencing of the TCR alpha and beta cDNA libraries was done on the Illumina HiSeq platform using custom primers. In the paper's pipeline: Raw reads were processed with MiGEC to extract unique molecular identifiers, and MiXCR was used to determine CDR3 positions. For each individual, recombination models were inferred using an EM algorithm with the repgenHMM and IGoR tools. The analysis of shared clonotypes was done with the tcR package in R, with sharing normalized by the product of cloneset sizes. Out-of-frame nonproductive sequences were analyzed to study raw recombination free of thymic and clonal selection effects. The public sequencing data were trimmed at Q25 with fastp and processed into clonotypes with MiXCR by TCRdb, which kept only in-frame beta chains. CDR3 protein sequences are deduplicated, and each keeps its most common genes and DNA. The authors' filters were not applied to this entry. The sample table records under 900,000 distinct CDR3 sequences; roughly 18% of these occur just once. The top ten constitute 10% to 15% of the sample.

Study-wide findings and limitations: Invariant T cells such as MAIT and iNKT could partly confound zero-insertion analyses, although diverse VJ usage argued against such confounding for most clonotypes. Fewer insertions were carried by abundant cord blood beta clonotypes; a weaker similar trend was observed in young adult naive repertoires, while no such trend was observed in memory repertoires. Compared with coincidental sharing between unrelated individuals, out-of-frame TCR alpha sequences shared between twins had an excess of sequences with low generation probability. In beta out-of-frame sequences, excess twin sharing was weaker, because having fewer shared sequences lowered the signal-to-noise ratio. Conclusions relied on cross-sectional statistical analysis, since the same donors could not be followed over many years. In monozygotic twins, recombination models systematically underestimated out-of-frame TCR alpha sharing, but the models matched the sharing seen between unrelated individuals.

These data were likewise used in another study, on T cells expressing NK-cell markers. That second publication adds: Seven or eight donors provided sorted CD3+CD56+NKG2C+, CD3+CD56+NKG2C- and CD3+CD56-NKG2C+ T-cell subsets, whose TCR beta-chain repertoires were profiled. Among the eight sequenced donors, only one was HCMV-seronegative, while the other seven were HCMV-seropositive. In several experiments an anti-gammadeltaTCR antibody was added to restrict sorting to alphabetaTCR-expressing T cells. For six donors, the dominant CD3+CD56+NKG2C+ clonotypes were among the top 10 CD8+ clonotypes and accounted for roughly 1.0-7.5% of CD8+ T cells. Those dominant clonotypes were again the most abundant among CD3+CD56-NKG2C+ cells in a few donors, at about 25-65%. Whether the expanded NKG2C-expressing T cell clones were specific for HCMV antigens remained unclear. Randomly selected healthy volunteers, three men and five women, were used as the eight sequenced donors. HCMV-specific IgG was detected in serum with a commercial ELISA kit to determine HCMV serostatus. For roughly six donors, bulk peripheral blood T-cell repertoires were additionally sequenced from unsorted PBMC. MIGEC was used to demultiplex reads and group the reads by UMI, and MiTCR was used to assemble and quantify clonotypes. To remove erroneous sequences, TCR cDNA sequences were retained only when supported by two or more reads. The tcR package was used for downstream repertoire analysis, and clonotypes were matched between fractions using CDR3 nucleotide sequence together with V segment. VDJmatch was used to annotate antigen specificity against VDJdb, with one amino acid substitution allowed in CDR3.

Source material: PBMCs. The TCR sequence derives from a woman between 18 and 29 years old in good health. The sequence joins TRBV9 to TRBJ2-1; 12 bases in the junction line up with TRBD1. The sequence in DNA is TGTGCCAGCAGCGTGGGACAGGGGGCTATCTCCTACAATGAGCAGTTCTTC. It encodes CASSVGQGAISYNEQFF.